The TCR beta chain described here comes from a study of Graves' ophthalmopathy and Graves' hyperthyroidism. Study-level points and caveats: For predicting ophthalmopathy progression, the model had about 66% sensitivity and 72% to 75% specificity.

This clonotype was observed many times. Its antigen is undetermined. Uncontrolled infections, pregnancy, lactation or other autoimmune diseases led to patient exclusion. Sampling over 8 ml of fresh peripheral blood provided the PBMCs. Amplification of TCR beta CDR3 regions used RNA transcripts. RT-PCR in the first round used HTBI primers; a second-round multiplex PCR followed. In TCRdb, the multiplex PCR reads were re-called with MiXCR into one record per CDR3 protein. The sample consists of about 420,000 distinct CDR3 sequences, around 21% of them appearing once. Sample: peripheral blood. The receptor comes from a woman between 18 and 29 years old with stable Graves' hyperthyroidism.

The CDR3 reads CASSLSAGGTYEQYF. The CDR3, as DNA: TGTGCCAGCAGTTTGTCAGCGGGAGGCACCTACGAGCAGTACTTC. The chain links TRBV27 to TRBJ2-7; 9 nucleotides align to TRBD2. CDR1 is MNHEY, CDR2 SMNVEV, per germline (reference sequence). This CDR3 region has 15 residues. The V and J ends lost 3 bases and 2 bases, in that order; junction bases with no gene match: 5.